Listed here is a single TCR beta chain. This entry is derived from a study of T cells in Graves' hyperthyroidism and ophthalmopathy. Amplification of TCR beta CDR3 regions used RNA as the template. First-round RT-PCR targeting the TCR CDR3 was performed with the HTBI primer set. TCRdb called the multiplex PCR reads again in MiXCR, with one record for every CDR3 protein. Seen here are about 340,000 distinct CDR3 sequences, around a sixth observed once, and the top ten hold around 54%. This CDR3 has 18 residues. V dropped 4 bases and J dropped 0 bases, with 22 bases sitting between them. Germline CDR1 SGHDT, CDR2 YYEEEE.

This TCR was recovered from a woman between 45 and 60 years old with Graves' hyperthyroidism. Sample: blood. The chain couples TRBV5-6 to TRBJ1-1; D perhaps matches TRBD1 (6 bases). CDR3: CASSRPTGRVGLNTEAFF. The CDR3, as DNA: TGTGCCAGCAGCAGGCCCACAGGGCGTGTAGGACTGAACACTGAAGCTTTCTTT.